The rows below give T cell receptor beta chains drawn from one sample of a study of T-cell memory formation after mild COVID-19. TCRdb independently ran MiXCR on the 5' RACE reads; one entry per CDR3 protein. Of 450,000 to 650,000 distinct CDR3 sequences detected, over 20% appear once; the ten largest clones hold roughly an eighth. The sequencing sample was made of PBMCs or a T cell subset sorted from them (not recorded which). Receptors originate from an adult woman who had mild COVID-19 (a few samples of this study predate the infection). Cell type and time point are not known. CDR3s include the opening cysteine and the closing phenylalanine or tryptophan. The order of the fields is J gene, clone size, V gene, CDR3 length, D gene, CDR3 DNA, CDR3 protein. A D gene is named only where the DNA matches it firmly. Clone size is given for some rows only: seen once, a few or many times, or a class if the clone is expanded.

J gene: TRBJ2-1; clone size: many; V gene: TRBV4-1; CDR3 length: 17; D gene: TRBD1; CDR3 DNA: TGCGCCAGCAGCCAACGGGACCCCAAGACAGGGTACAATGAGCAGTTCTTC; CDR3 protein: CASSQRDPKTGYNEQFF
J gene: TRBJ2-5; clone size: .; V gene: TRBV6-1; CDR3 length: 15; D gene: .; CDR3 DNA: TGTGCCAGCAGTGTTCAGGGTGGAATCCAAGAGACCCAGTACTTC; CDR3 protein: CASSVQGGIQETQYF
J gene: TRBJ2-3; clone size: .; V gene: TRBV30; CDR3 length: 15; D gene: .; CDR3 DNA: TGTGCCTGGAGTGTATGGTCCGCAGCCTCAGATACGCAGTATTTT; CDR3 protein: CAWSVWSAASDTQYF
J gene: TRBJ2-3; clone size: few; V gene: TRBV7-8; CDR3 length: 16; D gene: TRBD1; CDR3 DNA: TGTGCCAGCAGCTCATGGGACAGGGGAGGCACAGATACGCAGTATTTT; CDR3 protein: CASSSWDRGGTDTQYF
J gene: TRBJ1-1; clone size: few; V gene: TRBV6-1; CDR3 length: 14; D gene: .; CDR3 DNA: TGTGCCAGCATCCCAAGGGGGTCGTACACTGAAGCTTTCTTT; CDR3 protein: CASIPRGSYTEAFF
J gene: TRBJ2-5; clone size: .; V gene: TRBV4-1; CDR3 length: 14; D gene: .; CDR3 DNA: TGCGCCAGCAGCCAAGTGGGCAGAGGGGAGACCCAGTACTTC; CDR3 protein: CASSQVGRGETQYF
J gene: TRBJ2-1; clone size: .; V gene: TRBV4-1; CDR3 length: 14; D gene: .; CDR3 DNA: TGCGCCAGCAGCCAAGATATGAGCTACAATGAGCAGTTCTTC; CDR3 protein: CASSQDMSYNEQFF
J gene: TRBJ2-1; clone size: many; V gene: TRBV12-3/TRBV12-4; CDR3 length: 13; D gene: .; CDR3 DNA: TGTGCCAGCAGTTTAGTTCCGGGCAATGAGCAGTTCTTC; CDR3 protein: CASSLVPGNEQFF
J gene: TRBJ1-2; clone size: few; V gene: TRBV27; CDR3 length: 14; D gene: TRBD1; CDR3 DNA: TGTGCCAGCGGACGGACAGGAGGCGTCTATGGCTACACCTTC; CDR3 protein: CASGRTGGVYGYTF
J gene: TRBJ2-2; clone size: .; V gene: TRBV14; CDR3 length: 17; D gene: .; CDR3 DNA: TGTGCCAGCAGCCAAGACGCCTCAACGGCTCACACCGGGGAGCTGTTTTTT; CDR3 protein: CASSQDASTAHTGELFF
J gene: TRBJ2-5; clone size: few; V gene: TRBV3-1; CDR3 length: 16; D gene: TRBD2; CDR3 DNA: TGTGCCAGCAGCCCCCCGACTAGCGGCAAGCATGGGACCCAGTACTTC; CDR3 protein: CASSPPTSGKHGTQYF
J gene: TRBJ2-5; clone size: few; V gene: TRBV5-6; CDR3 length: 14; D gene: .; CDR3 DNA: TGTGCCAGCAGCTTGGGGTCAGTCCAAGAGACCCAGTACTTC; CDR3 protein: CASSLGSVQETQYF
J gene: TRBJ2-1; clone size: few; V gene: TRBV20-1; CDR3 length: 15; D gene: TRBD2; CDR3 DNA: TGCAGTGCCATGAAGCGGGGACGTACCTACAATGAGCAGTTCTTC; CDR3 protein: CSAMKRGRTYNEQFF
J gene: TRBJ2-2; clone size: .; V gene: TRBV7-2; CDR3 length: 16; D gene: .; CDR3 DNA: TGTGCCAGCAGCTTAGTAGGGGCTAAAATATCCGGGGAGCTGTTTTTT; CDR3 protein: CASSLVGAKISGELFF
J gene: TRBJ1-1; clone size: many; V gene: TRBV7-8; CDR3 length: 12; D gene: .; CDR3 DNA: TGTGCCAGCAGCTTAGGCGGGAGTGAAGCTTTCTTT; CDR3 protein: CASSLGGSEAFF
J gene: TRBJ1-2; clone size: .; V gene: TRBV5-4; CDR3 length: 16; D gene: .; CDR3 DNA: TGTGCCAGCAGCTTGGAGGGCGGACAGAGGAACTATGGCTACACCTTC; CDR3 protein: CASSLEGGQRNYGYTF
J gene: TRBJ2-3; clone size: .; V gene: TRBV24-1; CDR3 length: 14; D gene: .; CDR3 DNA: TGTGCCACCAGCCGGCAGGACCGCACAGATACGCAGTATTTT; CDR3 protein: CATSRQDRTDTQYF
J gene: TRBJ2-1; clone size: .; V gene: TRBV4-3; CDR3 length: 18; D gene: TRBD2; CDR3 DNA: TGCGCCAGCAGCCAAGATCTTTCGCTAGCGGGAGCATACAATGAGCAGTTCTTC; CDR3 protein: CASSQDLSLAGAYNEQFF
J gene: TRBJ2-1; clone size: many; V gene: TRBV7-6; CDR3 length: 15; D gene: .; CDR3 DNA: TGTGCCAGCAGCACTCAAGAAAGCTCCTACAATGAGCAGTTCTTC; CDR3 protein: CASSTQESSYNEQFF
J gene: TRBJ1-2; clone size: .; V gene: TRBV6-6; CDR3 length: 17; D gene: .; CDR3 DNA: TGTGCCAGCAGTTTCCCGACAGGAGACTCACTACTCTATGGCTACACCTTC; CDR3 protein: CASSFPTGDSLLYGYTF
J gene: TRBJ1-2; clone size: .; V gene: TRBV25-1; CDR3 length: 12; D gene: .; CDR3 DNA: TGTGCCAGCAGTGAAGGGTACTATGGCTACACCTTC; CDR3 protein: CASSEGYYGYTF
J gene: TRBJ2-1; clone size: few; V gene: TRBV24-1; CDR3 length: 15; D gene: .; CDR3 DNA: TGTGCCACCAGTGTCGACCCCCCCGGCTACAATGAGCAGTTCTTC; CDR3 protein: CATSVDPPGYNEQFF
J gene: TRBJ1-6; clone size: .; V gene: TRBV6-2/TRBV6-3; CDR3 length: 15; D gene: .; CDR3 DNA: TGTGCCAGCAGTTACTCGACTGTGGGGAATTCACCCCTCCACTTT; CDR3 protein: CASSYSTVGNSPLHF
J gene: TRBJ1-2; clone size: .; V gene: TRBV14; CDR3 length: 16; D gene: .; CDR3 DNA: TGTGCCAGCAGCCAAGATGAAGGGAACCCAATCTATGGCTACACCTTC; CDR3 protein: CASSQDEGNPIYGYTF
J gene: TRBJ1-1; clone size: .; V gene: TRBV5-5; CDR3 length: 13; D gene: .; CDR3 DNA: TGTGCCAGCAGCTTGGAGTGGGCTTCTGAAGCTTTCTTT; CDR3 protein: CASSLEWASEAFF
J gene: TRBJ2-1; clone size: few; V gene: TRBV6-5; CDR3 length: 14; D gene: TRBD2; CDR3 DNA: TGTGCCAGCAGTTACGTGGGAGGGAACAATGAGCAGTTCTTC; CDR3 protein: CASSYVGGNNEQFF
J gene: TRBJ2-1; clone size: few; V gene: TRBV18; CDR3 length: 17; D gene: .; CDR3 DNA: TGTGCCAGCTCACCACCGATCTGGGCCCCCCCCTACAATGAGCAGTTCTTC; CDR3 protein: CASSPPIWAPPYNEQFF
J gene: TRBJ2-3; clone size: .; V gene: TRBV5-1; CDR3 length: 15; D gene: TRBD2; CDR3 DNA: TGCGCCAGCAGCGGGACTAGCGGGAGCCCAGATACGCAGTATTTT; CDR3 protein: CASSGTSGSPDTQYF
J gene: TRBJ2-1; clone size: once; V gene: TRBV7-3; CDR3 length: 15; D gene: .; CDR3 DNA: TGTGCCAGCAGCTCCGGACAGCCCCCCTACAATGAGCAGTTCTTC; CDR3 protein: CASSSGQPPYNEQFF
J gene: TRBJ2-1; clone size: .; V gene: TRBV18; CDR3 length: 16; D gene: .; CDR3 DNA: TGTGCCAGCTCACTGGAAGGGTATAGCTCCTACAATGAGCAGTTCTTC; CDR3 protein: CASSLEGYSSYNEQFF
J gene: TRBJ2-5; clone size: .; V gene: TRBV3-1; CDR3 length: 15; D gene: TRBD2; CDR3 DNA: TGTGCCAGCAGCCAAGGACTAGCCCGGCAAGAGACCCAGTACTTC; CDR3 protein: CASSQGLARQETQYF
J gene: TRBJ1-2; clone size: .; V gene: TRBV4-3; CDR3 length: 15; D gene: TRBD1; CDR3 DNA: TGCGCCAGCAGCCAGTCCAGGGGGCAGGAGTATGGCTACACCTTC; CDR3 protein: CASSQSRGQEYGYTF
J gene: TRBJ2-7; clone size: .; V gene: TRBV18; CDR3 length: 14; D gene: .; CDR3 DNA: TGTGCCAGCTCACCGGGACTGGAAACCTACGAGCAGTACTTC; CDR3 protein: CASSPGLETYEQYF
J gene: TRBJ1-5; clone size: many; V gene: TRBV28; CDR3 length: 13; D gene: .; CDR3 DNA: TGTGCCAGCGAAGCCGATAGCAATCAGCCCCAGCATTTT; CDR3 protein: CASEADSNQPQHF
J gene: TRBJ2-7; clone size: few; V gene: TRBV6-5; CDR3 length: 13; D gene: .; CDR3 DNA: TGTGCCAGCAGTTACGGGGAGTTCAACGAGCAGTACTTC; CDR3 protein: CASSYGEFNEQYF
J gene: TRBJ1-2; clone size: few; V gene: TRBV6-5; CDR3 length: 16; D gene: .; CDR3 DNA: TGTGCCAGCAGTTACTCCGCCAGGGACGTTACCTATGGCTACACCTTC; CDR3 protein: CASSYSARDVTYGYTF
J gene: TRBJ2-1; clone size: .; V gene: TRBV15; CDR3 length: 17; D gene: .; CDR3 DNA: TGTGCCACCAGCAGACCGTCACAGGGAATTCCCTACAATGAGCAGTTCTTC; CDR3 protein: CATSRPSQGIPYNEQFF
J gene: TRBJ2-3; clone size: .; V gene: TRBV7-9; CDR3 length: 15; D gene: TRBD2; CDR3 DNA: TGTGCCAGCAGCTTAGCGGGAGGGGAACCAGATACGCAGTATTTT; CDR3 protein: CASSLAGGEPDTQYF
J gene: TRBJ2-5; clone size: once; V gene: TRBV5-1; CDR3 length: 18; D gene: .; CDR3 DNA: TGCGACAGCAGCTTGGGGATCTATTGGGGAGGAGTCCAAGAGACCCAGTACTTC; CDR3 protein: CDSSLGIYWGGVQETQYF
J gene: TRBJ2-1; clone size: few; V gene: TRBV7-2; CDR3 length: 16; D gene: .; CDR3 DNA: TGTGCCAGCAGCTTAGCCGCGGAACCCTCCTACAATGAGCAGTTCTTC; CDR3 protein: CASSLAAEPSYNEQFF
J gene: TRBJ2-3; clone size: .; V gene: TRBV24-1; CDR3 length: 17; D gene: TRBD1; CDR3 DNA: TGTGCCACCAGTGATCCCCCCGGGACAGGGCTAACAGATACGCAGTATTTT; CDR3 protein: CATSDPPGTGLTDTQYF
J gene: TRBJ2-2; clone size: .; V gene: TRBV19; CDR3 length: 13; D gene: .; CDR3 DNA: TGTGCCAGTAGTATCCCCCCCACCGGGGAGCTGTTTTTT; CDR3 protein: CASSIPPTGELFF
J gene: TRBJ2-1; clone size: few; V gene: TRBV20-1; CDR3 length: 16; D gene: TRBD2; CDR3 DNA: TGCAGTGCGCCCCAGGAGACGGCGGGGAGGGTGGATGAGCAGTTCTTC; CDR3 protein: CSAPQETAGRVDEQFF
J gene: TRBJ2-3; clone size: .; V gene: TRBV24-1; CDR3 length: 15; D gene: TRBD2; CDR3 DNA: TGTGCCACCAGTGAAGCGGGGTTAGTCACAGATACGCAGTATTTT; CDR3 protein: CATSEAGLVTDTQYF
J gene: TRBJ1-6; clone size: .; V gene: TRBV7-2; CDR3 length: 12; D gene: .; CDR3 DNA: TGTGCCAGCAGCGACTTGAATTCACCCCTCCACTTT; CDR3 protein: CASSDLNSPLHF
J gene: TRBJ2-1; clone size: many; V gene: TRBV18; CDR3 length: 14; D gene: .; CDR3 DNA: TGTGCCAGCTCACCACAGGGACCATACAATGAGCAGTTCTTC; CDR3 protein: CASSPQGPYNEQFF
J gene: TRBJ1-5; clone size: once; V gene: TRBV11-2; CDR3 length: 15; D gene: TRBD1; CDR3 DNA: TGTGCCAGCAGCTCGAGGACAGGGTCAAATCAGCCCCAGCATTTT; CDR3 protein: CASSSRTGSNQPQHF
J gene: TRBJ2-5; clone size: many; V gene: TRBV7-9; CDR3 length: 12; D gene: .; CDR3 DNA: TGTGCCAGCAGCCCACTTTTAGAGACCCAGTACTTC; CDR3 protein: CASSPLLETQYF
J gene: TRBJ1-1; clone size: .; V gene: TRBV7-9; CDR3 length: 16; D gene: TRBD1; CDR3 DNA: TGTGCCAGCAGCTCCGCTGTGGGACAGGGAGACACTGAAGCTTTCTTT; CDR3 protein: CASSSAVGQGDTEAFF
J gene: TRBJ1-2; clone size: few; V gene: TRBV20-1; CDR3 length: 15; D gene: .; CDR3 DNA: TGCAGTGCTAGAGATCATGGCAGGGGAGTGTTTGGCTACACCTTC; CDR3 protein: CSARDHGRGVFGYTF
J gene: TRBJ2-2; clone size: .; V gene: TRBV20-1; CDR3 length: 14; D gene: TRBD2; CDR3 DNA: TGCAGTGCTAGAGATAGCGGGAGGGCCGGGGAGCTGTTTTTT; CDR3 protein: CSARDSGRAGELFF
J gene: TRBJ1-1; clone size: few; V gene: TRBV7-6; CDR3 length: 15; D gene: .; CDR3 DNA: TGTGCCAGCAGCTTATCAACAGGGAGGGACACTGAAGCTTTCTTT; CDR3 protein: CASSLSTGRDTEAFF
J gene: TRBJ2-3; clone size: .; V gene: TRBV19; CDR3 length: 13; D gene: .; CDR3 DNA: TGTGCCAGTAGTATAACGCAGGCCTATACGCAGTATTTT; CDR3 protein: CASSITQAYTQYF
J gene: TRBJ2-6; clone size: .; V gene: TRBV29-1; CDR3 length: 13; D gene: .; CDR3 DNA: TGCAGCGTTTACAGCTCTGGGGCCAACGTCCTGACTTTC; CDR3 protein: CSVYSSGANVLTF
J gene: TRBJ2-3; clone size: .; V gene: TRBV10-3; CDR3 length: 15; D gene: TRBD2; CDR3 DNA: TGTGCCATCAGTGATGGTAGCGGGGGGCAGAACACGCAGTATTTT; CDR3 protein: CAISDGSGGQNTQYF